This T cell receptor (beta chain) was retrieved from a study of T cell repertoires and Cas9 in healthy adults. In the study overall: SpCas9-reactive CD4 and CD8 T cells were characterized for potency, cytotoxicity and lineage.

Generated by immunoSEQ multiplex PCR, the TCRdb table keeps only in-frame clones and is missing some. This repertoire shows more than 13,000 clones, 75% to 90% found once; its top ten account for 2% to 2.5%. Germline-derived CDR1 and CDR2 are SEHNR and FQNEAQ (reference sequence). The CDR3 covers 14 residues. V shed 8 bases and J 1 base; nucleotides not matched to a gene: 3. The sequenced material came from Tregs (CD4+, CD25+, CD127-, CD137-, CD154-) from PBMCs; culture status not recorded. The chain has TRBV7-9 and TRBJ2-2; 8 bases map to TRBD1. The sequence derives from a human donor in good health. The CDR3 reads CASFRGLNTGELFF. The DNA of the CDR3 is TGTGCCAGCTTCAGGGGGCTGAACACCGGGGAGCTGTTTTTT. Using reference TRBV7-9 and TRBJ2-2 for the parts outside the CDR3, the full variable domain is DTGVSQNPRHKITKRGQNVTFRCDPISEHNRLYWYRQTLGQGPEFLTYFQNEAQLEKSRLLSDRFSAERPKGSFSTLEIQRTEQGDSAMYLCASFRGLNTGELFFGEGSRLTVL.